In its sample, the clone carrying this T cell receptor (beta chain) was seen many times. Its specificity is unknown. This sample was taken from a study of T cells in Graves' hyperthyroidism and ophthalmopathy. Background on the study: Peripheral blood was drawn at first diagnosis, prior to all treatment. General study points: Blood samples included most of the expanded thyroid clonotypes exceeding 0.001.

The CDR3 regions of TCR beta were amplified from RNA transcripts. During a first-round RT-PCR of the TCR CDR3, the HTBI primer set was used. TCRdb ran MiXCR on the multiplex PCR reads and lists one entry per CDR3 protein. The sample includes approximately 330,000 distinct CDR3 sequences, 12% to 15% of them seen just once. CDR3 length: 17 residues. The V gene's germline CDR1 is SGHAT and CDR2 FQNNGV. The V end lost 2 bases, the J end lost 6 bases, and 22 bases lay between the germline ends. Diagnoses rested on clinical symptoms, serum thyroxine and TRAb, thyroid ultrasound and orbital computed tomography. PBMCs came from about 10 ml fresh peripheral blood.

The chain uses TRBV11-2 and TRBJ1-1; a possible D gene is TRBD1 (5 bases). The TCR originated in a woman aged 40-49 years with Graves' ophthalmopathy. The sample consisted of blood. The CDR3 here is CASSLRRRGSLSPEAFF. In DNA form, the CDR3 reads TGTGCCAGCAGCTTAAGGCGGAGGGGCAGTTTGAGCCCTGAAGCTTTCTTT.